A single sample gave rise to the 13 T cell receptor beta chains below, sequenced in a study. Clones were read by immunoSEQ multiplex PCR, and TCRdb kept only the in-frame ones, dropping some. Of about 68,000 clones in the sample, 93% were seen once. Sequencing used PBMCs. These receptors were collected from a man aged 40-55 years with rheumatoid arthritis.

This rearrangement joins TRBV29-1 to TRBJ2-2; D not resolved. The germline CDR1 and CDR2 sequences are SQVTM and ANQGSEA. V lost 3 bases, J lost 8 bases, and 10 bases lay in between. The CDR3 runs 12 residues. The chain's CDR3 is CSVEVWVGELFF. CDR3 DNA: TGCAGCGTTGAGGTCTGGGTTGGGGAGCTGTTTTTT.

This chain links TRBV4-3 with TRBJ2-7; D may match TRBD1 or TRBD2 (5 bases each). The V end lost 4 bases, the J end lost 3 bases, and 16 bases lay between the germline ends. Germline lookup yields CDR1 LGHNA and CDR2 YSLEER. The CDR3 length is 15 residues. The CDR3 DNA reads TGCGCCAGCAGCCCAAGGACGGGACCCTACTACGAGCAGTACTTC. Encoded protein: CASSPRTGPYYEQYF.

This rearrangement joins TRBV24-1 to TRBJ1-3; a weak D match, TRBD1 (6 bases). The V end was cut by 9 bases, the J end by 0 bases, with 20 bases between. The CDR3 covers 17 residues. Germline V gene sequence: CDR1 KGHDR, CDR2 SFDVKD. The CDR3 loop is CATSDPTGLLSGNTIYF. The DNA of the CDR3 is TGTGCCACCTCTGATCCTACAGGGCTCCTCTCTGGAAACACCATATATTTT.

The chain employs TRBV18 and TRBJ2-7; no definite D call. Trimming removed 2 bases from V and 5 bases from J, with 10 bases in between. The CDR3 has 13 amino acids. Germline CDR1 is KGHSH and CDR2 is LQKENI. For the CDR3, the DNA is TGTGCCAGCTCACCAAAAGGGAACAACGAGCAGTACTTC. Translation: CASSPKGNNEQYF.

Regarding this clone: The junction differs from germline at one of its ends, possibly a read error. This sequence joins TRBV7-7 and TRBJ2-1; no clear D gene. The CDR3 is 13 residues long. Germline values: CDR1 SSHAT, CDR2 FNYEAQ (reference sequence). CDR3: CASSINRAGEQFF. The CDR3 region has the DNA TGTGCTAGCAGCATCAACCGGGCAGGTGAGCAGTTCTTC. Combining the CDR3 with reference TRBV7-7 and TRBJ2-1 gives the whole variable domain GAGVSQSPRYKVTKRGQDVTLRCDPISSHATLYWYQQALGQGPEFLTYFNYEAQPDKSGLPSDRFSAERPEGSISTLTIQRTEQRDSAMYRCASSINRAGEQFFGPGTRLTVL.

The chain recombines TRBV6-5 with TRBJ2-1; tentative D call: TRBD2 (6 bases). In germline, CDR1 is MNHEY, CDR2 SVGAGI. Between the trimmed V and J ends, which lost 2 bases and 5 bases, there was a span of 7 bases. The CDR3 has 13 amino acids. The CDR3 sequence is CASSYGGNNEQFF. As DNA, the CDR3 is TGTGCCAGCAGTTACGGCGGGAACAATGAGCAGTTCTTC.

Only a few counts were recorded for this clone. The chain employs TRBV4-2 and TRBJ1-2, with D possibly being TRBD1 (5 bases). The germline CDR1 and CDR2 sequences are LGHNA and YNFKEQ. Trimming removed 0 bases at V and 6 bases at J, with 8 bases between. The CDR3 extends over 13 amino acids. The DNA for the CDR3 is TGTGCCAGCAGCCAAGATCTGGGGGATGGCTACACCTTC. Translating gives CASSQDLGDGYTF.

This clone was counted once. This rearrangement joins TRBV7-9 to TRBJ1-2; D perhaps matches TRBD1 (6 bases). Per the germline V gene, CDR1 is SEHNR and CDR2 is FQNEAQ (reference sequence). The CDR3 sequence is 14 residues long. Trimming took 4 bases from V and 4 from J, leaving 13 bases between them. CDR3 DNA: TGTGCCAGCAGCTCAGGGAACAGGGTCTATGGCTACACCTTC. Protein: CASSSGNRVYGYTF.

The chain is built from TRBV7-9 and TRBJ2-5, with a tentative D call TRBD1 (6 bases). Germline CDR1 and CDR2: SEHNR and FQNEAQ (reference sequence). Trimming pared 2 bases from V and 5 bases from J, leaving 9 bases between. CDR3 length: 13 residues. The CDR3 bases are TGTGCCAGCAGCTTATTGGGGGCGGAGACCCAGTACTTC. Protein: CASSLLGAETQYF. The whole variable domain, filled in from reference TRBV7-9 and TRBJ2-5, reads DTGVSQNPRHKITKRGQNVTFRCDPISEHNRLYWYRQTLGQGPEFLTYFQNEAQLEKSRLLSDRFSAERPKGSFSTLEIQRTEQGDSAMYLCASSLLGAETQYFGPGTRLLVL.

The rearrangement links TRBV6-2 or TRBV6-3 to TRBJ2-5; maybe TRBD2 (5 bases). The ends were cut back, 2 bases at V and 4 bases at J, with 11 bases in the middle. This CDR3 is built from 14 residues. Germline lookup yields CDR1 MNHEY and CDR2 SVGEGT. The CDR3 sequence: CASSYVSGRETQYF. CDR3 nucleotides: TGTGCCAGCAGTTACGTCAGCGGAAGAGAGACCCAGTACTTC.

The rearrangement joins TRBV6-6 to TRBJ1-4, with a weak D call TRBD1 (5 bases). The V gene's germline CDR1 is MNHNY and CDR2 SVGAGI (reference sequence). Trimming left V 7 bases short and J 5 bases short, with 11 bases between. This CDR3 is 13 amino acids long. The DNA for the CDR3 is TGTGCCAGCAATCGACAGTCAAATGAAAAACTGTTTTTT. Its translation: CASNRQSNEKLFF.

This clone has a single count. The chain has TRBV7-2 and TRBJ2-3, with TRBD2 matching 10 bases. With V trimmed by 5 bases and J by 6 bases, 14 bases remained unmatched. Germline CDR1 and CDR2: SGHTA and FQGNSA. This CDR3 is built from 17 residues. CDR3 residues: CASSLRLAGLSVDTQYF. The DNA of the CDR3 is TGTGCCAGCAGCCTAAGACTAGCGGGCCTTTCGGTGGATACGCAGTATTTT.

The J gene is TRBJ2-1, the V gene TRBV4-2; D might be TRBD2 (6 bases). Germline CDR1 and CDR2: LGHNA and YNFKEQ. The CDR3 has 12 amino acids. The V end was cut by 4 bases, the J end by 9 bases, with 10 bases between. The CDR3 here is CASSPGTREQFF. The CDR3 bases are TGTGCCAGCAGCCCAGGGACTCGTGAGCAGTTCTTC.